This entry is about one TCR beta chain. Study processing details: Reference gene primers were amplified, and this amplification served to estimate nucleated cell counts. Some clones are missing from TCRdb's copy, which holds only in-frame ones; the method was immunoSEQ multiplex PCR. V and J calls and clone size are those listed in that table; D and trimming were worked out from the DNA. The data contain about 90,000 clones, less than 95% of them seen just once; the ten biggest clones take up 2.3%. The data were taken from a study of blood T cell repertoires in COVID-19. On the study more broadly: COVID-19 samples collected from the United States, Italy and Spain covered acute and convalescent phases. In each case, the material was cDNA or gDNA derived from T cells, B-cell-depleted T cells, or PBMCs.

Germline CDR1 is SNHLY and CDR2 is FYNNEI. There are 12 residues in the CDR3. The V and J ends lost 6 bases and 8 bases respectively, with 10 bases between them. The material sequenced was peripheral blood. This receptor was identified in a human donor with active COVID-19. The donor label of this sample is uncertain. The chain uses TRBV2 and TRBJ2-2; D call uncertain. CDR3 loop: CASRLETGELFF. The CDR3 nucleotides read TGTGCCAGCAGGCTAGAGACTGGGGAGCTGTTTTTT.